These 27 T cell receptor beta chains originate from one sample sequenced in a study of T cell repertoires in cytomegalovirus infection (dated by TCRdb to the late 2010s). According to the study, the label for this sample's treatment or condition signals: in vitro stimulation with specific CMV peptide epitopes to enrich CMV-specific T cells. TCRdb shows the sequencer as Illumina HiSeq 1500. TCRdb trimmed public reads at Q25 via fastp, called clones via MiXCR and kept in-frame beta chains. Every CDR3 protein is listed once, alongside the most common genes and DNA of its rows. The sample yields 110,000 to 150,000 distinct CDR3 sequences; 32% were counted once. The top ten clones comprise around 50% of the sample. What these receptors recognize is not known. Sample: CD8+ T cells from cultured PBMCs, taken from culture after CMV antigen stimulation. The receptors stem from a human donor in good health (CMV status not recorded). Some clones in this sample may be carry-over from other donors' samples.

This chain connects TRBV12-3 or TRBV12-4 to TRBJ2-7, with 10 bases lining up with TRBD2. The CDR3 totals 15 residues. Germline trimming cut 6 bases from V and 5 bases from J; bases unmatched to any gene: 10. CDR3 sequence reads: CASSPDASGGNEQYF. The CDR3 region has the DNA TGTGCCAGCAGCCCGGATGCTAGCGGGGGCAACGAGCAGTACTTC.

This clonotype has more than one count but fewer than ten. The chain has TRBV6-6 and TRBJ1-1; the D is unclear. Deletions cut 7 bases from V and 2 bases from J, with 14 bases between. The CDR3 contains 14 residues. CDR1 MNHNY and CDR2 SVGAGI come from the germline V gene (reference sequence). The CDR3 coding sequence is TGTGCCAGCATTAAAGGAGGTCCCAACACTGAAGCTTTCTTT. Protein product: CASIKGGPNTEAFF.

The rearrangement joins TRBV19 to TRBJ2-2; D unclear. The CDR3 totals 14 residues. The V end lost 5 bases, the J end lost 4 bases, and 11 bases lay between the germline ends. Germline CDR1 reads LNHDA; CDR2 reads SQIVND (reference sequence). In nucleotides, the CDR3 is TGTGCCAGTAGTTCCGGATTAGGCACCGGGGAGCTGTTTTTT. Translation gives CASSSGLGTGELFF. Full variable domain (outside the CDR3, taken from reference TRBV19 and TRBJ2-2): DGGITQSPKYLFRKEGQNVTLSCEQNLNHDAMYWYRQDPGQGLRLIYYSQIVNDFQKGDIAEGYSVSREKKESFPLTVTSAQKNPTAFYLCASSSGLGTGELFFGEGSRLTVL.

The DNA of the CDR3 is TGCGCCAGCAGCTACTCCAGGACCGAGGGTAGCACTGAAGCTTTCTTT. Amino acids: CASSYSRTEGSTEAFF. This chain joins TRBV5-1 and TRBJ1-1; D is uncertain. Germline CDR1 reads SGHRS; CDR2 reads YFSETQ. V dropped 3 bases and J dropped 4 bases, with 19 bases sitting between them. The CDR3 extends over 16 amino acids.

This sequence joins TRBV6-1 and TRBJ1-1; D is ambiguous. The CDR3 extends over 12 amino acids. With 6 bases removed from V and 5 bases from J, the gap between germline ends came to 10 bases. Germline CDR1 reads MNHNS; CDR2 reads SASEGT. In nucleotides, the CDR3 is TGTGCCAGCAGGCTGGGAAGTACTGAAGCTTTCTTT. Amino acids: CASRLGSTEAFF.

The rearrangement uses TRBV9 and TRBJ2-1; D is possibly TRBD2 (6 bases). There are 16 residues in the CDR3. The ends were cut back, 3 bases at V and 0 bases at J, with 13 bases in the middle. CDR1 and CDR2 (germline): SGDLS, YYNGEE. The CDR3 coding sequence is TGTGCCAGCAGCGCGACCGGGGGAACCTCCTACAATGAGCAGTTCTTC. Protein sequence: CASSATGGTSYNEQFF.

This clonotype was detected a few times. The chain has TRBV6-2 or TRBV6-3 and TRBJ1-1; D is possibly TRBD1 (6 bases). Trimming cost V 3 bases and J 5 bases, with 13 bases left between them. Germline-derived CDR1 and CDR2 are MNHEY and SVGEGT. The length of the CDR3 is 14 residues. CDR3 in amino acids: CASSYGGHGTEAFF. In DNA form, the CDR3 reads TGTGCCAGCAGTTATGGGGGCCACGGGACTGAAGCTTTCTTT.

This clonotype was found many times. V gene TRBV7-2 combines with J gene TRBJ2-3; 9 bases fit TRBD1. V trimming: 5 bases; J trimming: 5 bases; junction bases outside the gene matches: 8. The CDR3 runs to 15 residues. The germline CDR1 and CDR2 sequences are SGHTA and FQGNSA. Here the CDR3 reads CASSLWDRDLDTQYF. CDR3 DNA: TGTGCCAGCAGCCTCTGGGACAGGGATCTAGATACGCAGTATTTT.

This clonotype was recorded many times. The chain combines TRBV5-6 with TRBJ2-3, with TRBD1 matching over 7 bases. The V segment lost 6 bases and the J segment 3 bases; nucleotides outside the gene matches: 13. From germline, CDR1 is SGHDT and CDR2 YYEEEE. This CDR3 is 16 amino acids long. CDR3 DNA sequence: TGTGCCAGCACCCTAACCAGGGACAGCTGGACAGATACGCAGTATTTT. The encoded protein is CASTLTRDSWTDTQYF.

This clonotype came up a few times. J is TRBJ1-1 and V is TRBV7-9; D is unresolved. V was shortened by 2 bases and J by 0 bases, with 7 bases between the two germline ends. Per germline, CDR1 SEHNR and CDR2 FQNEAQ (reference sequence). This CDR3 has 14 residues. The CDR3 bases are TGTGCCAGCAGCTTATTGGGCCTGAACACTGAAGCTTTCTTT. This translates into CASSLLGLNTEAFF.

This clonotype has ten or more counts. This chain connects TRBV12-3 or TRBV12-4 to TRBJ1-1, with D possibly matching TRBD1 (6 bases). The CDR3 consists of 13 residues. Trimming stripped 3 bases from V and 4 bases from J, with 9 bases between. CDR3 protein: CASSFGGPTEAFF. The CDR3 bases are TGTGCCAGCAGTTTTGGGGGGCCCACTGAAGCTTTCTTT.

This rearrangement joins TRBV2 to TRBJ1-2; D ambiguous. V lost 4 bases and J lost 3, with 9 bases in between. CDR1 is SNHLY, CDR2 FYNNEI, per germline. CDR3 length equals 13 residues. The CDR3 sequence: CASSGRRDYGYTF. In DNA, the CDR3 is TGTGCCAGCAGTGGCAGGAGAGACTATGGCTACACCTTC. Variable domain in full (rest from reference TRBV2 and TRBJ1-2): EPEVTQTPSHQVTQMGQEVILRCVPISNHLYFYWYRQILGQKVEFLVSFYNNEISEKSEIFDDQFSVERPDGSNFTLKIRSTKLEDSAMYFCASSGRRDYGYTFGSGTRLTVV.

The chain recombines TRBV7-6 with TRBJ2-7; D is unresolved. CDR3 length: 14 residues. CDR1 is SGHVS, CDR2 FNYEAQ, per germline. V dropped 1 base and J dropped 3 bases, with 10 bases sitting between them. The CDR3 nucleotides are TGTGCCAGCAGCTTAGAGCCGAGATACTACGAGCAGTACTTC. Translation gives CASSLEPRYYEQYF.

This clonotype was counted ten times or more. The chain couples TRBV29-1 to TRBJ2-1, with 10 bases matching TRBD2. The CDR3 spans 14 residues. The germline gives CDR1 SQVTM, CDR2 ANQGSEA. The V segment lost 2 bases and the J segment 8 bases; nucleotides outside the gene matches: 6. CDR3 residues: CSVESASGGHEQFF. The DNA of the CDR3 is TGCAGCGTTGAATCGGCTAGCGGGGGACATGAGCAGTTCTTC.

CDR3 DNA: TGTGCCAGCAGTTTTTCCCCGGGACAGGGCTACGAGCAGTACTTC. It is translated as CASSFSPGQGYEQYF. The chain joins TRBV11-1 to TRBJ2-7; 9 positions agree with TRBD1. This CDR3 has 15 residues. V was clipped by 6 bases and J by 3 bases; unmatched bases: 9. CDR1 and CDR2 from the germline V gene are SGHAT and FQDESV (reference sequence). Full variable domain (remainder filled in from reference TRBV11-1 and TRBJ2-7): EAEVAQSPRYKITEKSQAVAFWCDPISGHATLYWYRQILGQGPELLVQFQDESVVDDSQLPKDRFSAERLKGVDSTLKIQPAELGDSAMYLCASSFSPGQGYEQYFGPGTRLTVT.

Of note for this clonotype: A much larger clonotype is one base distant, so this may be a read error. This rearrangement joins TRBV7-9 to TRBJ1-4, with D possibly matching TRBD1 (5 bases). V was clipped by 8 bases and J by 6 bases, with 13 bases between them. CDR1 is SEHNR, CDR2 FQNEAQ, per germline (reference sequence). CDR3 length: 13 amino acids. CDR3 nucleotide sequence: TGTGCCAGCGGCCGGGGGGAGGATGAAAAACTGTTTTTT. Translated, it gives CASGRGEDEKLFF.

The chain couples TRBV27 to TRBJ2-1, with a weak D call TRBD1 (6 bases). The germline gives CDR1 MNHEY, CDR2 SMNVEV (reference sequence). The V gene lost 6 bases and the J gene lost 13 bases, with 13 bases spanning the gap. The CDR3 runs to 11 residues. The CDR3 sequence is CASRKQGIQFF. The CDR3 DNA follows: TGTGCCAGCAGGAAACAGGGAATTCAGTTCTTC.

This clonotype was observed a handful of times. This chain links TRBV7-9 with TRBJ1-5; D is uncertain. Germline V gene lookup returns CDR1 SEHNR and CDR2 FQNEAQ (reference sequence). The CDR3 contains 14 residues. Deletions cut 1 base from V and 7 bases from J, with 11 bases between. The CDR3 here is CASSLGEGGQPQHF. CDR3 in DNA: TGTGCCAGCAGCTTAGGTGAGGGCGGGCAGCCCCAGCATTTT. The whole variable domain, filled in from reference TRBV7-9 and TRBJ1-5, reads DTGVSQNPRHKITKRGQNVTFRCDPISEHNRLYWYRQTLGQGPEFLTYFQNEAQLEKSRLLSDRFSAERPKGSFSTLEIQRTEQGDSAMYLCASSLGEGGQPQHFGDGTRLSIL.

This chain links TRBV28 with TRBJ2-3, with D possibly matching TRBD2 (5 bases). Germline V gene lookup returns CDR1 MDHEN and CDR2 SYDVKM. Trimming cost V 7 bases and J 3 bases, with 17 bases left between them. This CDR3 spans 15 amino acids. CDR3 nucleotide sequence: TGTGCCAGCACGAGGGCCAAAACACGGACAGATACGCAGTATTTT. Translating gives CASTRAKTRTDTQYF.

V and J are TRBV28 and TRBJ2-5, with D possibly matching TRBD1 (6 bases). The CDR3 is made up of 13 amino acids. Germline V lookup: CDR1 MDHEN, CDR2 SYDVKM. V gave up 8 bases and J gave up 6 bases, with 16 bases separating them. CDR3 bases: TGTGCCAGCGGAGACAGGACCTTGAAGACCCAGTACTTC. It encodes CASGDRTLKTQYF.

This clonotype has at least ten counts. V gene TRBV7-2 combines with J gene TRBJ2-1, with 10 bases matching TRBD2. CDR1 and CDR2 (germline): SGHTA, FQGNSA. The junction had 3 bases not matched to a gene; V was cut back by 3 bases and J by 4 bases. The CDR3 contains 15 residues. CDR3 nucleotide sequence: TGTGCCAGCAGCTTGGAACTAGCGGGGTACAATGAGCAGTTCTTC. It specifies CASSLELAGYNEQFF.

The sample holds a few counts of this clonotype. V gene TRBV28 combines with J gene TRBJ2-3; D is unresolved. Looked up from germline, CDR1 is MDHEN and CDR2 is SYDVKM. V was clipped by 2 bases and J by 0 bases, with 6 bases between them. This CDR3 has 14 residues. The DNA of the CDR3 is TGTGCCAGCAGTTTAGACGGAAGCACAGATACGCAGTATTTT. This codes for CASSLDGSTDTQYF.

The chain uses TRBV28 and TRBJ2-3, with D maybe TRBD2 (6 bases). The CDR3 is 14 residues long. Germline loops: CDR1 MDHEN, CDR2 SYDVKM. V lost 3 bases and J lost 2, with 9 bases in between. The CDR3: CASSFPGDTDTQYF. Written as DNA, the CDR3 is TGTGCCAGCAGTTTTCCGGGAGACACAGATACGCAGTATTTT.

This clonotype has at least ten counts. The chain has TRBV2 and TRBJ2-1, with D maybe TRBD1 (7 bases). Trimming took 7 bases from V and 8 from J, leaving 24 bases between them. Germline V gene lookup returns CDR1 SNHLY and CDR2 FYNNEI. The CDR3 sequence is 16 residues long. The CDR3 loop is CASTGPTGRRSDEQFF. The CDR3 DNA reads TGTGCCAGCACCGGACCGACAGGGAGGCGGTCCGATGAGCAGTTCTTC.

The chain links TRBV6-5 to TRBJ1-1; 10 positions agree with TRBD1. The junction had 3 bases not matched to a gene; V was cut back by 5 bases and J by 0 bases. Per germline, CDR1 MNHEY and CDR2 SVGAGI. The CDR3 has 15 residues. The CDR3: CASSAGTGVNTEAFF. The CDR3 coding sequence is TGTGCCAGCAGTGCCGGGACAGGGGTGAACACTGAAGCTTTCTTT.

This clonotype has ten or more counts. The V gene is TRBV12-3 or TRBV12-4, the J gene TRBJ2-1, with D uncertain. The germline V and J ends were trimmed by 7 bases and 1 base, with 11 bases remaining between them. This CDR3 contains 14 residues. Written as DNA, the CDR3 is TGTGCCAGCACCGAGCATAGGTCCTACAATGAGCAGTTCTTC. It specifies CASTEHRSYNEQFF.

The rearrangement uses TRBV19 and TRBJ2-1; possibly TRBD1 for D (6 bases). V lost 3 bases to trimming and J lost 7 bases, with 10 bases between them. The CDR3 has 13 residues. Per germline, CDR1 LNHDA and CDR2 SQIVND (reference sequence). The CDR3 region is CASSMTRGNEQFF. The CDR3 DNA sequence: TGTGCCAGTAGTATGACCAGGGGAAATGAGCAGTTCTTC.